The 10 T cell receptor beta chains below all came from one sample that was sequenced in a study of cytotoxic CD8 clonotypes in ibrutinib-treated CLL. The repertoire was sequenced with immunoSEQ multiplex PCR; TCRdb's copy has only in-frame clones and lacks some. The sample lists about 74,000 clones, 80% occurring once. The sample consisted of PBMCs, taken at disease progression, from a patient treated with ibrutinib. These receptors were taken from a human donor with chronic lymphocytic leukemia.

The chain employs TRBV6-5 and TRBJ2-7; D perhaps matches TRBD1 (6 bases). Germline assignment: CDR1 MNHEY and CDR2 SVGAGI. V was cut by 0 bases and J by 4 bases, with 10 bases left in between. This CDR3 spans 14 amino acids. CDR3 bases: TGTGCCAGCAGTTACTCGGACAGAGCTTACGAGCAGTACTTC. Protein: CASSYSDRAYEQYF.

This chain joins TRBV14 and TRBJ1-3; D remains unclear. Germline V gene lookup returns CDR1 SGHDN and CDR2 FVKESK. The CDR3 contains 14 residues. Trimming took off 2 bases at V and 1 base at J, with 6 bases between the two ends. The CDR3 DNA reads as TGTGCCAGCAGCCAATTGGTGTCTGGAAACACCATATATTTT. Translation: CASSQLVSGNTIYF.

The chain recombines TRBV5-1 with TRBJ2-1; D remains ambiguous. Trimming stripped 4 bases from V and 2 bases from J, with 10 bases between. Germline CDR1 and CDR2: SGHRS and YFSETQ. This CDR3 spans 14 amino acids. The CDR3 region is CASSVDVTYNEQFF. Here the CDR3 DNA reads TGCGCCAGCAGCGTGGACGTGACCTACAATGAGCAGTTCTTC.

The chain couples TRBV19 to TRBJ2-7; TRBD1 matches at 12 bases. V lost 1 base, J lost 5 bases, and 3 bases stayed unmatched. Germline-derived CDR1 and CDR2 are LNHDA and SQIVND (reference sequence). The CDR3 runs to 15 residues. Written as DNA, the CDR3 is TGTGCCAGTAGTATAGGGGACAGGGGGCTGAACGAGCAGTACTTC. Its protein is CASSIGDRGLNEQYF.

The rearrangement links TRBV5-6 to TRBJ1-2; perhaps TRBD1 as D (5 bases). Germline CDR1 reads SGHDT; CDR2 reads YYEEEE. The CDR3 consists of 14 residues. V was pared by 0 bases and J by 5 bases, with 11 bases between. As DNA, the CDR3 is TGTGCCAGCAGCTTGGGGGGCAGGCCTTATGGCTACACCTTC. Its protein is CASSLGGRPYGYTF.

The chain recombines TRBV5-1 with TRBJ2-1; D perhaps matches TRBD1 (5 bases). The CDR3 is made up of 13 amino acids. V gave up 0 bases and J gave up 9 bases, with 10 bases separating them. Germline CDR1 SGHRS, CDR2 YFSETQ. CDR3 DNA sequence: TGCGCCAGCAGCTTGGTCAGTAGGGGTGAGCAGTTCTTC. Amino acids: CASSLVSRGEQFF.

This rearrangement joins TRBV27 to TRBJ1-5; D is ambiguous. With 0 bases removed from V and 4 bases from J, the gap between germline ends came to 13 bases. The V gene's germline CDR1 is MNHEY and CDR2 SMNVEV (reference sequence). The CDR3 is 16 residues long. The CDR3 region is CASSLSGQVGNQPQHF. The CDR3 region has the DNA TGTGCCAGCAGTTTATCCGGGCAGGTAGGAAATCAGCCCCAGCATTTT.

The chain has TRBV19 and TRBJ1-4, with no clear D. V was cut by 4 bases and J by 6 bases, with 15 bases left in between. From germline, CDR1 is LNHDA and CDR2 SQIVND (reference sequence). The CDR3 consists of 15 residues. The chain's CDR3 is CASSTDLSRYEKLFF. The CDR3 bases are TGTGCCAGTAGTACGGACCTAAGTCGGTATGAAAAACTGTTTTTT.

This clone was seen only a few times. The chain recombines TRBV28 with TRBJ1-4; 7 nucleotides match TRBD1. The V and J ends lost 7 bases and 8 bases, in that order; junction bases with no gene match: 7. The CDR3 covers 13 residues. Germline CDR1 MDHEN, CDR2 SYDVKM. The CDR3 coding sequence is TGTGCCAGCACCGAGACAGGGCCAGAAAAACTGTTTTTT. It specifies CASTETGPEKLFF.

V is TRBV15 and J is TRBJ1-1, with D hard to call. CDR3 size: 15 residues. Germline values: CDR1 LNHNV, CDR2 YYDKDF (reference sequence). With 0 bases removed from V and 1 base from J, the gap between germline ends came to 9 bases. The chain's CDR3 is CATSRDRIRNTEAFF. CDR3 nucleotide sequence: TGTGCCACCAGCAGAGATCGAATTCGGAACACTGAAGCTTTCTTT.